These 17 T cell receptor beta chains share one sample of origin, sequenced in a study of T cell responses to AZD1222 COVID-19 vaccine. Repertoires were generated with immunoSEQ multiplex PCR, while TCRdb's copy carries only in-frame clones and drops some. Altogether around 160,000 clones are present, about nine tenths being singletons, with the ten largest covering around 6%. Here the sequenced sample was peripheral blood, taken on day 0 of AZD1222 vaccination. Receptors originate from an adult in good health.

The CDR3 bases are TGTGCCAGCAGTTTTAGACAGGTTGCCTATAATTCACCCCTCCACTTT. Translated: CASSFRQVAYNSPLHF. V is TRBV27 and J is TRBJ1-6; TRBD1 might be the D (6 bases). V was pared by 3 bases and J by 2 bases, with 11 bases between. From germline, CDR1 is MNHEY and CDR2 SMNVEV (reference sequence). This CDR3 spans 16 amino acids.

The CDR3 DNA follows: TGTGCCAGCACCCCCGGCGGGACAGGGGATTCACCCCTCCACTTT. Its protein is CASTPGGTGDSPLHF. The chain is built from TRBV28 and TRBJ1-6, with 10 bases fitting TRBD1. CDR3 length equals 15 residues. The ends lost 7 bases at V and 8 bases at J; junction bases unmatched: 8. Germline CDR1 and CDR2: MDHEN and SYDVKM.

Only one count was recorded for this clone. The rearrangement joins TRBV19 to TRBJ1-2, with no clear D. Trimming removed 1 base at V and 1 base at J, with 4 bases between. Germline-derived CDR1 and CDR2 are LNHDA and SQIVND (reference sequence). There are 13 residues in the CDR3. The CDR3 protein is CASSIASNYGYTF. The DNA of the CDR3 is TGTGCCAGTAGTATAGCCAGTAACTATGGCTACACCTTC. The full variable domain, rest sourced from reference TRBV19 and TRBJ1-2, is DGGITQSPKYLFRKEGQNVTLSCEQNLNHDAMYWYRQDPGQGLRLIYYSQIVNDFQKGDIAEGYSVSREKKESFPLTVTSAQKNPTAFYLCASSIASNYGYTFGSGTRLTVV.

V gene TRBV24-1 combines with J gene TRBJ1-2; D might be TRBD1 (6 bases). Germline V gene data show CDR1 as KGHDR and CDR2 as SFDVKD. V was cut by 3 bases and J by 7 bases, with 14 bases left in between. The CDR3 totals 14 residues. CDR3 sequence (DNA): TGTGCCACCAGTGATCGGGGGGCTGTGCGTGGCTACACCTTC. This codes for CATSDRGAVRGYTF.

The V and J genes are TRBV28 and TRBJ1-5; D might be TRBD1 (6 bases). Germline V CDR1 and CDR2: MDHEN, SYDVKM. The CDR3 contains 13 residues. Trimming took 3 bases from V and 9 from J, leaving 12 bases between them. The CDR3 DNA follows: TGTGCCAGCAGTTTGTCGGGCAGGGGGCCCCAGCATTTT. Residues: CASSLSGRGPQHF.

This chain links TRBV4-1 with TRBJ2-7; 9 bases agree with TRBD1. With V trimmed by 1 base and J by 3 bases, 7 bases remained unmatched. CDR1 is MGHRA and CDR2 is YSYEKL in the germline V gene. This CDR3 contains 16 residues. CDR3 region: CASSQGAGQGFYEQYF. CDR3 DNA sequence: TGCGCCAGCAGCCAAGGGGCGGGACAGGGCTTCTACGAGCAGTACTTC.

This clone appeared once. The J gene is TRBJ2-3, the V gene TRBV24-1, with a weak D call TRBD2 (6 bases). Trimming stripped 6 bases from V and 4 bases from J, with 13 bases between. Germline assignment: CDR1 KGHDR and CDR2 SFDVKD. The length of the CDR3 is 14 residues. The CDR3 DNA reads as TGTGCCACCAGTATTGGATGGGAGGCAGATACGCAGTATTTT. Its translation: CATSIGWEADTQYF.

The chain combines TRBV14 with TRBJ2-7; D is uncertain. The CDR3 sequence is 15 residues long. Germline CDR1 is SGHDN and CDR2 is FVKESK. Deletions cut 1 base from V and 0 bases from J, with 10 bases between. CDR3 nucleotide sequence: TGTGCCAGCAGCCAAGGCCTAGGCCTCTCCTACGAGCAGTACTTC. It yields the protein CASSQGLGLSYEQYF.

CDR3 sequence (DNA): TGTGCCAGCAGCGTAGGGACAGCCCTAAACACTGAAGCTTTCTTT. Translation: CASSVGTALNTEAFF. The V and J genes are TRBV9 and TRBJ1-1; perhaps TRBD1 as D (6 bases). This CDR3 is built from 15 residues. V was clipped by 0 bases and J by 2 bases, with 11 bases between them. CDR1 and CDR2 from the germline V gene are SGDLS and YYNGEE.

The rearrangement joins TRBV19 to TRBJ1-5; D not resolved. The CDR3 runs to 15 residues. Looked up from germline, CDR1 is LNHDA and CDR2 is SQIVND (reference sequence). The V and J ends lost 5 bases and 1 base respectively, with 12 bases between them. CDR3 protein: CASSLRERSNQPQHF. CDR3 nucleotide sequence: TGTGCCAGTAGTCTCCGGGAGAGGAGCAATCAGCCCCAGCATTTT.

The CDR3 sequence: CASSLGDTQETQYF. DNA of the CDR3: TGTGCCAGCAGCTTGGGGGACACCCAAGAGACCCAGTACTTC. This chain joins TRBV5-4 and TRBJ2-5; D may be TRBD1 (6 bases). V was cut by 0 bases and J by 1 base, with 7 bases left in between. Germline CDR1 is SGHNT and CDR2 is YYREEE (reference sequence). The CDR3 consists of 14 residues.

The chain is built from TRBV18 and TRBJ1-3, with D maybe TRBD1 (6 bases). The CDR3 totals 16 residues. V lost 2 bases and J 2 bases, leaving 13 bases between the germline ends. CDR1 is KGHSH, CDR2 LQKENI, per germline. This CDR3 is CASSPNRDGTGNTIYF. The CDR3 DNA sequence: TGTGCCAGCTCACCAAACAGGGACGGGACTGGAAACACCATATATTTT.

This chain joins TRBV7-9 and TRBJ1-2; no definite D call. The CDR3 contains 14 residues. The V end lost 0 bases, the J end lost 7 bases, and 12 bases lay between the germline ends. Germline V gene data show CDR1 as SEHNR and CDR2 as FQNEAQ (reference sequence). The DNA of the CDR3 is TGTGCCAGCAGCTTAGCGTCGCGGCCCCCTGGCTACACCTTC. This gives the protein CASSLASRPPGYTF.

The chain employs TRBV5-1 and TRBJ1-1; D perhaps matches TRBD1 (5 bases). Per the germline V gene, CDR1 is SGHRS and CDR2 is YFSETQ. The CDR3 is 13 residues long. V lost 2 bases, J lost 4 bases, and 9 bases lay in between. The CDR3 DNA reads TGCGCCAGCAGCTTACAGGAGACCACTGAAGCTTTCTTT. Its translation: CASSLQETTEAFF.

V and J are TRBV7-9 and TRBJ1-5; D remains ambiguous. V lost 1 base, J lost 5 bases, and 3 bases lay in between. The CDR3 has 12 residues. Germline V gene lookup returns CDR1 SEHNR and CDR2 FQNEAQ (reference sequence). The CDR3 region is CASSLEHQPQHF. CDR3 nucleotides: TGTGCCAGCAGCTTAGAACATCAGCCCCAGCATTTT.

The chain has TRBV18 and TRBJ2-7, with TRBD2 identical over 7 bases. The CDR3 spans 14 residues. Germline CDR1 KGHSH, CDR2 LQKENI. V dropped 3 bases and J dropped 3; count of bases not matched to a gene: 5. In DNA, the CDR3 is TGTGCCAGCTCACCTAGGGGAGGGTTCTACGAGCAGTACTTC. Its protein product is CASSPRGGFYEQYF.

The table lists this clone with a few counts. The chain combines TRBV4-1 with TRBJ2-2; perhaps TRBD2 as D (6 bases). The CDR3 totals 17 residues. The V end lost 5 bases, the J end lost 7 bases, and 23 bases lay between the germline ends. Germline V gene data show CDR1 as MGHRA and CDR2 as YSYEKL. The CDR3 nucleotides read TGCGCCAGCAGCGTAGACTTGGCTGGAGGGCCGGTCGGGGAGCTGTTTTTT. Protein product: CASSVDLAGGPVGELFF.